These 8 T cell receptor beta chains share one sample of origin, sequenced in a study of cytomegalovirus exposure and HLA in healthy donors. PCR employed 60 Vbeta and 13 Jbeta primers. TCRdb's copy holds only in-frame clones and misses some; the assay was immunoSEQ multiplex PCR. The data show about 110,000 clones, nearly 80% seen once. The sample taken for sequencing was PBMCs. These receptors originate from a woman in her twenties or thirties in good health and CMV-seronegative.

The chain links TRBV5-4 to TRBJ2-5; TRBD1 matches 11 bases. CDR3 length: 16 residues. CDR1 and CDR2 (germline): SGHNT, YYREEE (reference sequence). The J segment lost 1 base and the V segment lost 6 bases, leaving 8 bases of the junction unmatched. CDR3 sequence: CASKWVGTGGQETQYF. The CDR3 coding sequence is TGTGCCAGCAAGTGGGTCGGGACAGGGGGCCAAGAGACCCAGTACTTC.

This sequence joins TRBV15 and TRBJ2-7; D gene unclear. This CDR3 is 13 amino acids long. Trimming left V 0 bases short and J 6 bases short, with 9 bases between. Germline lookup yields CDR1 LNHNV and CDR2 YYDKDF (reference sequence). DNA for the CDR3: TGTGCCACCAGCAGAGATTTCTGGCCCGAGCAGTACTTC. As protein: CATSRDFWPEQYF.

This sequence joins TRBV9 and TRBJ1-5, with TRBD1 as a possible D gene (5 bases). Germline CDR1 is SGDLS and CDR2 is YYNGEE. Trimming shortened V by 4 bases and J by 7 bases, and 15 bases separated the two germline ends. This CDR3 has 14 amino acids. The CDR3 DNA is TGTGCCAGCAGCCAAGGATCGGGGGTCCAGCCCCAGCATTTT. Protein sequence: CASSQGSGVQPQHF.

The chain combines TRBV30 with TRBJ2-5, with TRBD2 as a possible D gene (5 bases). Germline V lookup: CDR1 GTSNPN, CDR2 SVGIG (reference sequence). This CDR3 contains 15 residues. Trimming cost V 0 bases and J 5 bases, with 16 bases left between them. CDR3 bases: TGTGCCTGGAGTGTCGGGTTCGGCCGGGATGAGACCCAGTACTTC. It codes for CAWSVGFGRDETQYF.

The chain carries TRBV7-9 and TRBJ2-7, with TRBD1 identical over 7 bases. Germline V lookup: CDR1 SEHNR, CDR2 FQNEAQ (reference sequence). V dropped 10 bases and J dropped 4; count of bases not matched to a gene: 4. This CDR3 region has 11 residues. Here the CDR3 DNA reads TGTGCCACCGGGACAGTTTACGAGCAGTACTTC. Amino acid sequence: CATGTVYEQYF. Full variable domain (outside the CDR3, taken from reference TRBV7-9 and TRBJ2-7): DTGVSQNPRHKITKRGQNVTFRCDPISEHNRLYWYRQTLGQGPEFLTYFQNEAQLEKSRLLSDRFSAERPKGSFSTLEIQRTEQGDSAMYLCATGTVYEQYFGPGTRLTVT.

V usage is TRBV6-5 and J usage is TRBJ1-4; D is possibly TRBD1 (5 bases). This CDR3 has 15 amino acids. Germline loops: CDR1 MNHEY, CDR2 SVGAGI. Trimming shortened V by 2 bases and J by 1 base, and 8 bases separated the two germline ends. The CDR3 region has the DNA TGTGCCAGCAGTTACACGACAGTAACTAATGAAAAACTGTTTTTT. Translating it yields CASSYTTVTNEKLFF.

Written as DNA, the CDR3 is TGTGCCAGCAGCGTAGTCTGGGGGGTCGGTGAGCAGTTCTTC. Amino acids: CASSVVWGVGEQFF. The V call is TRBV9, the J call TRBJ2-1, with D tentatively TRBD2 (6 bases). V dropped 0 bases and J dropped 9 bases, with 13 bases sitting between them. Germline-derived CDR1 and CDR2 are SGDLS and YYNGEE. The CDR3 has 14 residues.

V gene TRBV27 combines with J gene TRBJ1-3; unclear D gene. The length of the CDR3 is 13 residues. Trimming pared 8 bases from V and 8 bases from J, leaving 16 bases between. Germline V lookup: CDR1 MNHEY, CDR2 SMNVEV (reference sequence). The CDR3 region has the DNA TGTGCCAGCTCAATTCTGCCCGGAGACACCATATATTTT. The encoded protein is CASSILPGDTIYF.